Included here is one T cell receptor beta chain sequence, with context. This sample is part of a study of blood T cell repertoires in COVID-19. TCRdb's copy holds only in-frame clones and misses some; the assay was immunoSEQ multiplex PCR. Among roughly 280,000 clones listed, 89% were seen once. This CDR3 contains 15 residues. V lost 6 bases, J lost 9 bases, and 21 bases lay in between. From germline, CDR1 is SNHLY and CDR2 FYNNEI. This clonotype was sampled from a woman aged 55-75 years who had recovered from COVID-19. The rearrangement links TRBV2 to TRBJ2-1, with D perhaps matching TRBD2 (6 bases). Sequenced input: PBMCs or T cells enriched from blood (not recorded which). The CDR3 DNA follows: TGTGCCAGCAGCGTACTTTCAGGAGGGAGCGGTGAGCAGTTCTTC. It encodes CASSVLSGGSGEQFF.